The sequence of this T cell receptor (beta chain) was determined in a study of blood T cell repertoires in COVID-19. Study context: COVID-19 samples, acute and convalescent, were from the United States, Italy and Spain. From T cells, B-cell-depleted T cells, or PBMCs came the material, which was cDNA or gDNA.

In the study's own analysis: Scientists estimated how many nucleated cells there were by amplifying reference gene primers. The assay was immunoSEQ multiplex PCR, and TCRdb's table has in-frame clones only and misses some. V, J and clone size reflect that table, while D and trimming were determined from the DNA. The repertoire holds 150,000 to 200,000 clones, with about four fifths as singletons. Germline V gene sequence: CDR1 SGHNT, CDR2 YENEEA. V was shortened by 1 base and J by 2 bases, with 6 bases between the two germline ends. This CDR3 is 13 amino acids long. The chain uses TRBV11-3 and TRBJ2-7; D remains ambiguous. This TCR derives from a woman aged 40 to 49 with acute or convalescent COVID-19. The specimen sequenced was peripheral blood. The CDR3: CASSLGYAYEQYF. The CDR3 DNA reads as TGTGCCAGCAGCTTAGGTTATGCCTACGAGCAGTACTTC.